Reported below is one T cell receptor (beta chain). Antigen: not known. This specimen comes from a study of T-cell reconstitution after alpha-beta-depleted transplantation in children. Researchers prepared the TCRbeta library using unique molecular identifiers, the study reports. TCRdb redid the calling of the PCR reads with MiXCR, one entry per CDR3 protein. The sample gives hundreds of thousands of distinct CDR3 sequences, around 13% of which show up once; 2.2% is in the top ten. This CDR3 comprises 15 residues. The V segment lost 2 bases and the J segment 6 bases; nucleotides outside the gene matches: 6. Study-level points and caveats: There were reportedly several hundred expanded graft clones from which alpha-beta T cells came about two months after transplant. Once a year had passed after transplant, T-cell counts and diversity came mostly from newly produced T cells. Surviving thymic progenitors and recipient T cells were the source of high TCRbeta diversity at day 60 in some patients.

The source of this sequence is a male patient between 10 and 17 years old who had a stem cell transplant for acute myeloid leukemia, so the T cells may come from the graft donor. This sequence joins TRBV12-3 or TRBV12-4 and TRBJ2-7; 11 bases fit TRBD2. The source material was PBMCs, mostly from graft donor cells, sampled 360 days after TCRalphabeta/CD19-depleted stem cell transplant. CDR3 protein: CASSLLAGGIGEQYF. The CDR3, as DNA: TGTGCCAGCAGTTTACTAGCGGGAGGAATCGGCGAGCAGTACTTC.